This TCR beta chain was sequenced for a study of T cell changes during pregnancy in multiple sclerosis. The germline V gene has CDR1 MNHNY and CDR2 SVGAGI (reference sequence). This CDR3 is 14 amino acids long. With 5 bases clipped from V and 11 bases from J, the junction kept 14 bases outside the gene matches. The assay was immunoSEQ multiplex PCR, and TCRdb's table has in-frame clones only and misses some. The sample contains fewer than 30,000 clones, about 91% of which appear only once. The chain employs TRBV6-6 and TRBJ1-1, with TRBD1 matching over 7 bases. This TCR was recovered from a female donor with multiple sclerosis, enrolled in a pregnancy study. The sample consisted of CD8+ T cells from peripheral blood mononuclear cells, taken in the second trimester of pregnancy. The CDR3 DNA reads TGTGCCAGCAGTGACGGGACAGCTGATAGAACCGCTTTCTTT. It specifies CASSDGTADRTAFF.